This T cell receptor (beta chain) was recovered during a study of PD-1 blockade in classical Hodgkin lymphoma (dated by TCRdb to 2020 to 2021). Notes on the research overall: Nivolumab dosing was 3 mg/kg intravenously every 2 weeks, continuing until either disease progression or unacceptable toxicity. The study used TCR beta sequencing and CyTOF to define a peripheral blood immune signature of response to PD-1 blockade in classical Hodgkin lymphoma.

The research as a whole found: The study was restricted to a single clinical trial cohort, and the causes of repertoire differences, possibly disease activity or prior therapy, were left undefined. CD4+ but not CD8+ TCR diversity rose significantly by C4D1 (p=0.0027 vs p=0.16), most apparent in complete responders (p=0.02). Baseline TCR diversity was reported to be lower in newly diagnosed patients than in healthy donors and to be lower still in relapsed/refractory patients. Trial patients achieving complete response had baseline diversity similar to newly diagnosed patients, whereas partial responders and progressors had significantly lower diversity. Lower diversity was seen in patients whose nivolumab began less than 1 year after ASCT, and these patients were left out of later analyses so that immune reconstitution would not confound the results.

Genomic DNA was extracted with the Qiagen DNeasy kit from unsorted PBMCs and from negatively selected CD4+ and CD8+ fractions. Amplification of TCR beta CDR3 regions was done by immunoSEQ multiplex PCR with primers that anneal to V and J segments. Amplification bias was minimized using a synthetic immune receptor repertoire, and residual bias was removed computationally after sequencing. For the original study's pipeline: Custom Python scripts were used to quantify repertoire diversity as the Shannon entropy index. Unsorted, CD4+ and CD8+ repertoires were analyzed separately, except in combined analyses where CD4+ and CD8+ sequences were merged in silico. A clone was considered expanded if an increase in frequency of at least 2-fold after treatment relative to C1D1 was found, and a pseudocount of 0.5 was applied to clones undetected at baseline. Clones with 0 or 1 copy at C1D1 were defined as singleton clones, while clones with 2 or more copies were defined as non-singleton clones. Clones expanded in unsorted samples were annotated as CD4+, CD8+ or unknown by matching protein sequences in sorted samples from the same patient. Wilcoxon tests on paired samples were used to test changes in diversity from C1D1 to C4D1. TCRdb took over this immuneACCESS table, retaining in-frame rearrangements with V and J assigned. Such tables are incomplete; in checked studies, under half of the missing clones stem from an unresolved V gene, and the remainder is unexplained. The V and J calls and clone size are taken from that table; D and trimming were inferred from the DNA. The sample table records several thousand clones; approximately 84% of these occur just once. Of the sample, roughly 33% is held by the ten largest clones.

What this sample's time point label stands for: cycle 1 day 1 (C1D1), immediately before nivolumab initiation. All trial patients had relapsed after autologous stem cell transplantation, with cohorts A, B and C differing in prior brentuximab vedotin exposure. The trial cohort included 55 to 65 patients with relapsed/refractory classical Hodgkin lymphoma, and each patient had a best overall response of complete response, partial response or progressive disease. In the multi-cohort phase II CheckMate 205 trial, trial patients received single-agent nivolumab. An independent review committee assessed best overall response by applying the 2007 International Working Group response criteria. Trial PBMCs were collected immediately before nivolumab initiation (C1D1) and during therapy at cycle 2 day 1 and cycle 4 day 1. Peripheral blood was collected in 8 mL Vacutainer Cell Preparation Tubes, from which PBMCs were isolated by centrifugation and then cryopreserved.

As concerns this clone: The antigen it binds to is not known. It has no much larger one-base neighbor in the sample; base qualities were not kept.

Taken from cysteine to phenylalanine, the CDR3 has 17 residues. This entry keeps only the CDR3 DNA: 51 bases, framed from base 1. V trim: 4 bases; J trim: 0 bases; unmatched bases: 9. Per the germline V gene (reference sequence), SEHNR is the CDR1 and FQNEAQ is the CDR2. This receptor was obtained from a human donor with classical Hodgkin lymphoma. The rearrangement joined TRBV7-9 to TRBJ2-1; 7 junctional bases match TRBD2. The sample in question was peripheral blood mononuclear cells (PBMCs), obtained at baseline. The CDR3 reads CASSSERGGGSYNEQFF. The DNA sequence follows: TGTGCCAGCAGCTCCGAACGGGGCGGGGGCTCCTACAATGAGCAGTTCTTC.